Below are 20 T cell receptor beta chains sequenced from a single sample in a study of beta chain features in type 1 diabetes. Isolated RNA was reverse transcribed in full, so expressed TCRB transcripts were sequenced. Clones were sequenced by immunoSEQ multiplex PCR, and TCRdb holds only the in-frame ones, with some missing. The sample consists of 130,000 to 150,000 clones, just over 9% of them appearing once. Sequencing input: central memory CD4+ T cells from blood. The receptors were gathered from a man aged 18 to 35 in good health.

This clone has just a few counts. The rearrangement joins TRBV14 to TRBJ2-3, with D perhaps matching TRBD2 (5 bases). V lost 3 bases and J lost 2, with 12 bases in between. This CDR3 has 15 residues. The germline V gene encodes CDR1 SGHDN and CDR2 FVKESK. CDR3 sequence reads: CASSQLAQTTDTQYF. The CDR3 DNA follows: TGTGCCAGCAGCCAGCTAGCCCAGACCACAGATACGCAGTATTTT.

This clone was seen more than once but under ten times. This chain links TRBV4-2 with TRBJ2-2; D unclear. V was clipped by 3 bases and J by 1 base, with 12 bases between them. CDR1 is LGHNA and CDR2 is YNFKEQ in the germline V gene. The CDR3 loop spans 16 amino acids. This CDR3 is CASSHRDTRNTGELFF. As DNA, the CDR3 is TGTGCCAGCAGCCACCGTGATACCAGGAACACCGGGGAGCTGTTTTTT.

This clone has only a few counts. J is TRBJ1-4 and V is TRBV7-9, with a possible D match to TRBD1 (6 bases). In germline, CDR1 is SEHNR, CDR2 FQNEAQ (reference sequence). The CDR3 sequence is 14 residues long. The V and J ends lost 1 base and 8 bases respectively, with 11 bases between them. CDR3 in amino acids: CASSLDRDNEKLFF. The CDR3 nucleotides read TGTGCCAGCAGCTTAGACAGGGACAACGAAAAACTGTTTTTT.

This clone has just a few counts. The CDR3: CASSSGGGSYGYTF. The CDR3 region has the DNA TGTGCCAGCAGCTCCGGGGGGGGCTCCTATGGCTACACCTTC. The chain couples TRBV5-4 to TRBJ1-2; D perhaps matches TRBD1 (6 bases). The germline V and J ends were trimmed by 3 bases and 4 bases, with 13 bases remaining between them. This CDR3 contains 14 residues. Germline V CDR1 and CDR2: SGHNT, YYREEE (reference sequence).

Only a few counts were recorded for this clone. The chain links TRBV10-3 to TRBJ1-1; possible D gene TRBD1, 6 bases. Germline assignment: CDR1 ENHRY and CDR2 SYGVKD. V was pared by 7 bases and J by 6 bases, with 18 bases between. CDR3 length: 14 amino acids. CDR3 region: CAITKETGTSEAFF. The CDR3 bases are TGTGCCATCACCAAAGAAACAGGGACCTCTGAAGCTTTCTTT.

The chain links TRBV7-3 to TRBJ2-3; TRBD1 might be the D (6 bases). Trimming took 5 bases from V and 4 from J, leaving 13 bases between them. The CDR3 sequence is 14 residues long. Germline-derived CDR1 and CDR2 are SGHTA and FQGTGA. The CDR3 nucleotides read TGTGCCAGCAGCACTAACCCAGGGGCAGATACGCAGTATTTT. It yields the protein CASSTNPGADTQYF.

This clone turned up a few times. CDR3 DNA sequence: TGTGCCAGCGGGACTAGCGGGGGCTCCTTCAGAGATACGCAGTATTTT. This translates into CASGTSGGSFRDTQYF. This chain joins TRBV2 and TRBJ2-3; 14 bases match TRBD2. Germline trimming cut 8 bases from V and 5 bases from J; bases unmatched to any gene: 9. The germline V gene encodes CDR1 SNHLY and CDR2 FYNNEI. The CDR3 runs 16 residues.

The chain combines TRBV5-4 with TRBJ2-7; a weak D match, TRBD2 (6 bases). Germline lookup yields CDR1 SGHNT and CDR2 YYREEE (reference sequence). This CDR3 comprises 14 residues. V lost 4 bases and J lost 4, with 15 bases in between. CDR3 sequence reads: CASSPPGGGYEQYF. The CDR3 DNA is TGTGCCAGCAGCCCTCCCGGGGGTGGGTACGAGCAGTACTTC.

This clone has ten or more counts. The chain joins TRBV7-2 to TRBJ2-5; 7 bases fit TRBD1. Germline V CDR1 and CDR2: SGHTA, FQGNSA. The CDR3 has 13 residues. V shed 4 bases and J 11 bases; nucleotides not matched to a gene: 10. CDR3 amino acids: CASSSGTAKRQYF. The CDR3 coding sequence is TGTGCCAGCAGCTCCGGGACAGCCAAGAGACAGTACTTC.

This clone occurred a few times. This chain uses TRBV18 with TRBJ2-5, with D possibly matching TRBD2 (5 bases). V gave up 5 bases and J gave up 2 bases, with 9 bases separating them. CDR3 length equals 13 residues. Germline values: CDR1 KGHSH, CDR2 LQKENI. CDR3 nucleotides: TGTGCCAGCTCATCGGGGTCGCAAGAGACCCAGTACTTC. This translates into CASSSGSQETQYF.

The chain couples TRBV5-1 to TRBJ2-7; 11 bases align to TRBD2. Germline CDR1 reads SGHRS; CDR2 reads YFSETQ. The CDR3 sequence is 15 residues long. The ends lost 2 bases at V and 5 bases at J; junction bases unmatched: 6. The CDR3 bases are TGCGCCAGCAGCTTAATAGCGGGGGGGCCAGACGAGCAGTACTTC. Translated, it gives CASSLIAGGPDEQYF.

This clone occurred a few times. The rearrangement joins TRBV4-2 to TRBJ2-5, with 10 bases lining up with TRBD1. This CDR3 has 15 amino acids. The V segment lost 1 base and the J segment 5 bases; nucleotides outside the gene matches: 4. Per germline, CDR1 LGHNA and CDR2 YNFKEQ. The CDR3 DNA sequence: TGTGCCAGCAGCCAAGGACAGGGGGCGCGGGAGACCCAGTACTTC. Amino acids: CASSQGQGARETQYF.

The sample holds a few counts of this clone. This chain links TRBV2 with TRBJ2-2; 10 bases are shared with TRBD2. Germline CDR1 and CDR2: SNHLY and FYNNEI. The CDR3 is 15 residues long. Unmatched junction bases numbered 6, after V lost 7 bases and J lost 4 bases. CDR3 loop: CASKPLAGATGELFF. CDR3 nucleotide sequence: TGTGCCAGCAAGCCCCTAGCGGGGGCCACCGGGGAGCTGTTTTTT.

This rearrangement joins TRBV6-4 to TRBJ1-5, with 8 bases aligning to TRBD1. With 5 bases clipped from V and 6 bases from J, the junction kept 6 bases outside the gene matches. The CDR3 extends over 14 amino acids. CDR1 is MRHNA, CDR2 SNTAGT, per germline. The CDR3 is CASSFTGGSQPQHF. The DNA for the CDR3 is TGTGCCAGCAGTTTTACAGGGGGGAGTCAGCCCCAGCATTTT.

Remarks on this clone: At the DNA level, this CDR3 is encoded by other sequences in the same sample as well. This rearrangement joins TRBV28 to TRBJ1-6, with D tentatively TRBD1 (5 bases). The CDR3 spans 14 residues. Deletions cut 2 bases from V and 6 bases from J, with 8 bases between. The V gene's germline CDR1 is MDHEN and CDR2 SYDVKM. CDR3 sequence reads: CASSLGRGNSPLHF. CDR3 DNA sequence: TGTGCCAGCAGTTTAGGGAGGGGTAATTCACCCCTCCACTTT.

This clone was counted many times. CDR3 loop: CASSLVGQITDTQYF. CDR3 bases: TGTGCCAGCAGCTTAGTGGGACAGATCACAGATACGCAGTATTTT. V gene TRBV7-2 combines with J gene TRBJ2-3, with 7 positions matching TRBD1. Per the germline V gene, CDR1 is SGHTA and CDR2 is FQGNSA. With 1 base clipped from V and 2 bases from J, the junction kept 3 bases outside the gene matches. CDR3 length equals 15 residues.

This clone was recorded many times. The chain links TRBV4-3 to TRBJ2-2; D is undetermined. The length of the CDR3 is 17 residues. Per the germline V gene, CDR1 is LGHNA and CDR2 is YSLEER. Deletions cut 0 bases from V and 5 bases from J, with 16 bases between. DNA for the CDR3: TGCGCCAGCAGCCAAGATGGTCCCCGAGGATCGACCGGGGAGCTGTTTTTT. Its protein is CASSQDGPRGSTGELFF.

This clone was picked up a small number of times. V and J are TRBV19 and TRBJ1-3; D is perhaps TRBD1 (6 bases). There are 15 residues in the CDR3. V was trimmed by 4 bases and J by 2 bases, leaving 12 bases between them. Germline V gene lookup returns CDR1 LNHDA and CDR2 SQIVND (reference sequence). The CDR3, as DNA: TGTGCCAGTAGTACCAGCAGGGGCCCTGGAAACACCATATATTTT. It specifies CASSTSRGPGNTIYF.

This chain uses TRBV7-2 with TRBJ1-6; the D is unclear. The CDR3 loop spans 14 amino acids. With 5 bases removed from V and 8 bases from J, the gap between germline ends came to 13 bases. Germline values: CDR1 SGHTA, CDR2 FQGNSA. CDR3 in amino acids: CASSEGPGYSPLHF. The CDR3 DNA reads as TGTGCCAGCAGCGAGGGTCCGGGATATTCACCCCTCCACTTT.

This clone came up a few times. This rearrangement joins TRBV9 to TRBJ2-1, with 8 bases lining up with TRBD1. V dropped 0 bases and J dropped 5; count of bases not matched to a gene: 7. Germline lookup yields CDR1 SGDLS and CDR2 YYNGEE. This CDR3 has 16 residues. The CDR3 protein is CASSVGDRIVDNEQFF. CDR3 nucleotides: TGTGCCAGCAGCGTAGGGGACAGGATTGTTGACAATGAGCAGTTCTTC.